This TCR beta chain was sequenced during a study of T-cell reconstitution after alpha-beta-depleted transplantation in children. In germline, CDR1 is SQVTM, CDR2 ANQGSEA. V lost 6 bases and J lost 0, with 24 bases in between. This CDR3 comprises 18 residues. The table lists this clonotype with many counts. Preparation of the TCRbeta library used unique molecular identifiers. TCRdb ran MiXCR on the PCR reads and lists one entry per CDR3 protein. The sample shows approximately 510,000 distinct CDR3 sequences, about 18% of them seen only once. The sample was PBMCs from the stem cell graft donor, taken from the stem cell graft. This TCR was recovered from a human donor who donated a stem cell graft to a child with acute lymphoblastic leukemia. This chain connects TRBV29-1 to TRBJ2-1, with D hard to call. The CDR3 region has the DNA TGCAGCGTCGTCCCATCAGCTAAAGTAACGAGCTCCTACAATGAGCAGTTCTTC. Its protein is CSVVPSAKVTSSYNEQFF.